The rows below give T cell receptor beta chains drawn from one sample of a study of cytomegalovirus exposure and HLA in healthy donors. Repertoires were generated with immunoSEQ multiplex PCR, while TCRdb's copy carries only in-frame clones and drops some. Found here are roughly 180,000 clones, about 75% of them singletons; the top ten hold roughly 8%. Sequencing was done on a sample of PBMCs. These receptors all stem from a woman between 40 and 50 years old in good health and CMV-seropositive. Each CDR3 is given with its conserved first and last residue. The order of the fields is clone size, D gene, J gene, V gene, CDR3 protein, CDR3 DNA. A D gene is named only where the DNA matches it firmly. Clone size is stated in some rows and not others, as once, few, many or a class when expanded.

>.|TRBD1|TRBJ2-1|TRBV6-1
CASSVRRTGVSHNEQFF
TGTGCCAGCAGTGTTCGGAGGACAGGGGTATCCCACAATGAGCAGTTCTTC
>.|.|TRBJ2-2|TRBV28
CASTVANTGELFF
TGTGCCAGCACGGTCGCGAACACCGGGGAGCTGTTTTTT
>.|.|TRBJ2-3|TRBV19
CASSRGALSRVGTDTQYF
TGTGCCAGTAGCAGGGGTGCACTTAGTCGGGTGGGCACAGATACGCAGTATTTT
>few|TRBD1|TRBJ1-6|TRBV2
CASRGDSLNSPLHF
TGTGCCAGCAGAGGGGACAGTCTGAATTCACCCCTCCACTTT
>.|.|TRBJ1-4|TRBV2
CASSETGQWGKLFF
TGTGCCAGCAGTGAGACAGGCCAGTGGGGAAAACTGTTTTTT
>.|.|TRBJ2-5|TRBV6-6
CASSYQGSRKVETQYF
TGTGCCAGCAGTTACCAGGGGAGCCGCAAAGTAGAGACCCAGTACTTC
>.|.|TRBJ1-4|TRBV21-1
CASTRRSDRGYLNEKLFF
TGTGCCAGCACCCGAAGATCAGACAGGGGGTATTTAAATGAAAAACTGTTTTTT
>.|.|TRBJ2-7|TRBV7-2
CASSLNDRAGSYEQYF
TGTGCCAGCAGCTTAAACGACAGGGCGGGGTCCTACGAGCAGTACTTC
>.|.|TRBJ2-1|TRBV29-1
CSVAQQDEQFF
TGCAGCGTTGCTCAGCAGGATGAGCAGTTCTTC
>few|TRBD2|TRBJ2-5|TRBV7-7
CASSPFAGVGETQYF
TGTGCTAGCAGCCCCTTCGCGGGAGTGGGGGAGACCCAGTACTTC
>few|TRBD1|TRBJ2-2|TRBV15
CATSPPRGSIDAGELFF
TGTGCCACCAGCCCTCCCAGGGGGAGTATTGACGCCGGGGAGCTGTTTTTT
>few|.|TRBJ2-3|TRBV7-2
CASRPQGVVGTDTQYF
TGTGCCAGCAGACCACAGGGAGTGGTTGGCACAGATACGCAGTATTTT
>.|TRBD2|TRBJ2-4|TRBV28
CASSLGGGIAKNIQYF
TGTGCCAGCAGTTTGGGGGGGGGAATAGCCAAAAACATTCAGTACTTC
>.|.|TRBJ2-7|TRBV30
CAWSSGLSSGEQYF
TGTGCCTGGTCCTCAGGGCTTAGCTCCGGCGAGCAGTACTTC
>.|TRBD2|TRBJ2-3|TRBV5-4
CASSLKYSSGGTDTQYF
TGTGCCAGCAGCTTGAAGTATTCTAGCGGAGGCACAGATACGCAGTATTTT
>.|TRBD2|TRBJ2-7|TRBV11-2
CATSGVASGYEQYF
TGTGCCACAAGCGGGGTCGCCTCCGGCTACGAGCAGTACTTC
>once|TRBD1|TRBJ2-3|TRBV11-1
CASSRDSEQYF
TGTGCCAGCAGCCGGGACAGCGAGCAGTATTTT
>.|.|TRBJ2-7|TRBV27
CASSQGGRGCEQYF
TGTGCCAGCAGCCAAGGCGGCCGGGGGTGTGAGCAGTACTTC
>few|TRBD1|TRBJ2-7|TRBV28
CASSPPAPDRTSYEQYF
TGTGCCAGCAGTCCTCCTGCTCCGGACAGGACCTCCTACGAGCAGTACTTC
>.|TRBD2|TRBJ2-7|TRBV7-9
CASSSSLLAGEEDYEQYF
TGTGCCAGCAGCTCTTCACTACTAGCGGGAGAAGAAGACTACGAGCAGTACTTC
>.|TRBD2|TRBJ2-1|TRBV28
CATYSGGSYNEQFF
TGTGCTACTTATAGCGGGGGCTCCTACAATGAGCAGTTCTTC
>.|TRBD2|TRBJ2-7|TRBV7-2
CASNPSGRSSYEQYF
TGTGCCAGCAACCCAAGCGGGAGATCTTCCTACGAGCAGTACTTC
>.|TRBD2|TRBJ2-7|TRBV4-3
CASSQGGGSYEQYF
TGCGCCAGCAGCCAAGGGGGGGGTTCCTACGAGCAGTACTTC
>.|.|TRBJ2-1|TRBV10-3
CAIRDYQSSYNEQFF
TGTGCCATCAGGGACTACCAGAGCTCCTACAATGAGCAGTTCTTC
>.|.|TRBJ2-7|TRBV19
CASSISGSAYEQYF
TGTGCCAGTAGTATCAGTGGGAGCGCCTACGAGCAGTACTTC
>.|TRBD1|TRBJ2-7|TRBV19
CASSIEGQGYYEQYF
TGTGCCAGTAGTATTGAGGGACAGGGGTACTACGAGCAGTACTTC
>.|TRBD2|TRBJ2-1|TRBV5-4
CASSLSYSGRTFF
TGTGCCAGCAGCCTGAGCTATAGCGGGAGGACGTTCTTC
>.|.|TRBJ2-1|TRBV7-3
CASSSSFTGSYNEQFF
TGTGCCAGCAGCTCAAGCTTCACAGGCTCCTACAATGAGCAGTTCTTC
>.|TRBD2|TRBJ2-1|TRBV27
CASSKTSESYNEQFF
TGTGCCAGCAGTAAGACTAGCGAGTCCTACAATGAGCAGTTCTTC
>few|TRBD1|TRBJ2-3|TRBV6-6
CASSPGTGGVRDTQYF
TGTGCCAGCAGCCCCGGGACAGGGGGCGTGCGGGATACGCAGTATTTT
>few|.|TRBJ1-2|TRBV7-2
CASSFVTANYGYTF
TGTGCCAGCAGCTTTGTGACAGCAAACTATGGCTACACCTTC
>.|.|TRBJ1-2|TRBV14
CASSQGVSGYTF
TGTGCCAGCAGCCAGGGCGTGAGTGGCTACACCTTC
>.|TRBD2|TRBJ2-7|TRBV6-5
CASSLAGVIAEQYF
TGTGCCAGCAGTCTAGCGGGAGTGATAGCCGAGCAGTACTTC
>.|TRBD2|TRBJ2-1|TRBV30
CAWSVRLAGVDEQFF
TGTGCCTGGAGTGTTAGGCTAGCGGGAGTGGATGAGCAGTTCTTC
>.|TRBD2|TRBJ2-1|TRBV7-6
CASSYGTSGRGNEQFF
TGTGCCAGCAGTTACGGGACTAGCGGGAGGGGGAATGAGCAGTTCTTC
>.|TRBD2|TRBJ2-1|TRBV7-9
CSSSLSGRATDEQFF
TGTTCCAGCAGCTTGAGCGGGAGGGCTACGGATGAGCAGTTCTTC